Presented here are 25 T cell receptor beta chains from one specimen sequenced in a study of blood T cells in healthy people across ages. Through a sample-barcoded 5' primer and a J-beta primer mix, a second PCR was run for roughly 6 to 11 cycles. TCRdb independently ran MiXCR on the 5' RACE reads; one entry per CDR3 protein. This repertoire shows 700,000 to 950,000 distinct CDR3 sequences, about 42% found once; its top ten account for 20% to 25%. The sample was blood. These receptors were obtained from a woman between 55 and 75 years old in good health.

The rearrangement uses TRBV5-1 and TRBJ2-5; TRBD1 aligns across 7 bases. The ends lost 0 bases at V and 2 bases at J; junction bases unmatched: 4. The germline V gene has CDR1 SGHRS and CDR2 YFSETQ. The CDR3 contains 15 residues. The chain's CDR3 is CASSLASTGQETQYF. The CDR3 region has the DNA TGCGCCAGCAGCTTGGCTTCGACAGGGCAAGAGACCCAGTACTTC.

This rearrangement joins TRBV7-2 to TRBJ2-7; 8 nucleotides align to TRBD2. Germline-derived CDR1 and CDR2 are SGHTA and FQGNSA. There are 15 residues in the CDR3. V gave up 3 bases and J gave up 4 bases; unmatched junction bases: 8. The CDR3 coding sequence is TGTGCCAGCAGCTTTAATACGGGGGGGTATTACGAGCAGTACTTC. Translated: CASSFNTGGYYEQYF.

J is TRBJ2-7 and V is TRBV6-2 or TRBV6-3; tentatively, D is TRBD2 (6 bases). Germline values: CDR1 MNHEY, CDR2 SVGEGT. V was pared by 2 bases and J by 7 bases, with 15 bases between. CDR3 size: 14 residues. CDR3 DNA: TGTGCCAGCAGTTACGCGATTAGCGCGGGGGAGCAGTACTTC. It is translated as CASSYAISAGEQYF.

The chain couples TRBV2 to TRBJ1-6, with 8 nucleotides matching TRBD1. Germline values: CDR1 SNHLY, CDR2 FYNNEI. The CDR3 covers 15 residues. V trimming: 6 bases; J trimming: 5 bases; junction bases outside the gene matches: 6. The CDR3 bases are TGTGCCAGCAGCGCCGACAGGGGTGATAATTCACCCCTCCACTTT. Translated: CASSADRGDNSPLHF.

J is TRBJ2-1 and V is TRBV9, with TRBD2 matching 7 bases. V shed 1 base and J 9 bases; nucleotides not matched to a gene: 10. The CDR3 runs 15 residues. Germline lookup yields CDR1 SGDLS and CDR2 YYNGEE. This chain's CDR3 is CASSVRGGSGGEQFF. The CDR3 bases are TGTGCCAGCAGCGTACGGGGCGGGAGTGGCGGTGAGCAGTTCTTC.

V is TRBV5-1 and J is TRBJ2-2, with D perhaps being TRBD1 or TRBD2 (5 bases each). The V gene's germline CDR1 is SGHRS and CDR2 YFSETQ. The CDR3 contains 14 residues. Trimming removed 6 bases at V and 1 base at J, with 10 bases between. CDR3 amino acids: CASIGDGNTGELFF. The CDR3 DNA follows: TGCGCCAGCATAGGGGACGGGAACACCGGGGAGCTGTTTTTT. The full variable domain, rest sourced from reference TRBV5-1 and TRBJ2-2, is KAGVTQTPRYLIKTRGQQVTLSCSPISGHRSVSWYQQTPGQGLQFLFEYFSETQRNKGNFPGRFSGRQFSNSRSEMNVSTLELGDSALYLCASIGDGNTGELFFGEGSRLTVL.

This chain links TRBV29-1 with TRBJ2-4, with 9 bases lining up with TRBD2. The end of the DNA is better explained by TRBJ2-5, so the J call may be wrong. Germline CDR1 reads SQVTM; CDR2 reads ANQGSEA. The CDR3 contains 11 residues. This chain's CDR3 is CSVLAGETQYF. Here the CDR3 DNA reads TGCAGCGTTCTAGCGGGGGAGACCCAGTACTTC.

The CDR3 coding sequence is TGTGCCAGCAGCAGACCTCCGACAGCCTCCTACAATGAGCAGTTCTTC. Translated, it gives CASSRPPTASYNEQFF. The chain carries TRBV7-2 and TRBJ2-1, with D possibly matching TRBD1 (5 bases). The germline V and J ends were trimmed by 5 bases and 0 bases, with 14 bases remaining between them. The CDR3 covers 16 residues. Germline V lookup: CDR1 SGHTA, CDR2 FQGNSA. The entire variable domain, with the rest obtained from reference TRBV7-2 and TRBJ2-1, is as follows: GAGVSQSPSNKVTEKGKDVELRCDPISGHTALYWYRQSLGQGLEFLIYFQGNSAPDKSGLPSDRFSAERTGGSVSTLTIQRTQQEDSAVYLCASSRPPTASYNEQFFGPGTRLTVL.

The V call is TRBV7-9, the J call TRBJ1-1, with 8 bases matching TRBD1. The ends lost 5 bases at V and 6 bases at J; junction bases unmatched: 14. The length of the CDR3 is 16 residues. Germline V CDR1 and CDR2: SEHNR, FQNEAQ (reference sequence). As DNA, the CDR3 is TGTGCCAGCAGCCCCAGTGGCAGGGGGCTTAGAGCTGAAGCTTTCTTT. Its translation is CASSPSGRGLRAEAFF.

The chain couples TRBV10-3 to TRBJ2-1, with 7 bases identical to TRBD2. With V trimmed by 10 bases and J by 1 base, 4 bases remained unmatched. Germline CDR1 and CDR2: ENHRY and SYGVKD. CDR3 length equals 13 residues. The CDR3 protein is CATVGGSYNEQFF. Written as DNA, the CDR3 is TGTGCCACCGTGGGAGGGTCCTACAATGAGCAGTTCTTC.

The chain links TRBV6-2 or TRBV6-3 to TRBJ2-3; D might be TRBD2 (6 bases). Trimming pared 2 bases from V and 7 bases from J, leaving 19 bases between. Germline values: CDR1 MNHEY, CDR2 SVGEGT. The CDR3 runs 16 residues. The CDR3 loop is CASSYRGGNGGNTQYF. Written as DNA, the CDR3 is TGTGCCAGCAGTTACAGGGGCGGGAACGGAGGGAATACGCAGTATTTT.

This chain uses TRBV4-3 with TRBJ2-3; D is uncertain. This CDR3 region has 15 residues. V shed 0 bases and J shed 5 bases, with 12 bases lying between them. Germline V gene lookup returns CDR1 LGHNA and CDR2 YSLEER. The CDR3 region has the DNA TGCGCCAGCAGCCAAGATGATAGCTGGGGAGATACGCAGTATTTT. Translating gives CASSQDDSWGDTQYF.

The chain employs TRBV7-2 and TRBJ2-3; 11 nucleotides align to TRBD2. V gave up 5 bases and J gave up 6 bases; unmatched junction bases: 7. Germline CDR1 and CDR2: SGHTA and FQGNSA. The CDR3 is made up of 15 amino acids. CDR3 nucleotide sequence: TGTGCCAGCAGCGTACTAGCGGGAGCAGTTGATACGCAGTATTTT. As protein: CASSVLAGAVDTQYF.

The genes are TRBV20-1 and TRBJ2-1; 11 bases line up with TRBD2. CDR1 and CDR2 (germline): DFQATT, SNEGSKA (reference sequence). Germline trimming cut 6 bases from V and 0 bases from J; bases unmatched to any gene: 7. CDR3 size: 16 residues. The CDR3 DNA is TGCAGTGCCCGGACTAGCGGGTCCCTCTCCTACAATGAGCAGTTCTTC. It is translated as CSARTSGSLSYNEQFF.

This clonotype was seen more than once but under ten times. The chain is built from TRBV7-3 and TRBJ2-1; possible D gene TRBD2, 6 bases. Looked up from germline, CDR1 is SGHTA and CDR2 is FQGTGA. V lost 5 bases, J lost 9 bases, and 17 bases lay in between. The CDR3 spans 14 residues. The CDR3 sequence is CASSRAGTGSEQFF. The DNA for the CDR3 is TGTGCCAGCAGCCGAGCCGGGACTGGGAGTGAGCAGTTCTTC.

The chain recombines TRBV20-1 with TRBJ2-2; 8 bases map to TRBD1. The CDR3 spans 19 residues. V lost 1 base, J lost 5 bases, and 18 bases stayed unmatched. Germline values: CDR1 DFQATT, CDR2 SNEGSKA (reference sequence). The CDR3 sequence: CSARGPGIRQGSRTGELFF. The CDR3 nucleotides read TGCAGTGCTAGAGGTCCGGGGATCCGACAGGGGAGTAGAACCGGGGAGCTGTTTTTT.

This clonotype came up a few times. J is TRBJ1-5 and V is TRBV15; 7 bases align to TRBD1. Germline CDR1 reads LNHNV; CDR2 reads YYDKDF (reference sequence). This CDR3 is 15 amino acids long. J gave up 6 bases and V 0 bases, and 5 bases lay outside the gene matches. The CDR3 DNA is TGTGCCACCAGCAGAGACTCCCGGACAGGTCAGCCCCAGCATTTT. Its protein is CATSRDSRTGQPQHF.

The chain joins TRBV3-1 to TRBJ1-2; D call uncertain. Germline CDR1 LGHDT, CDR2 YNNKEL (reference sequence). V was cut by 1 base and J by 8 bases, with 14 bases left in between. CDR3 length: 14 amino acids. The CDR3 reads CASSQGIRNQGYTF. DNA for the CDR3: TGTGCCAGCAGCCAAGGTATACGGAACCAAGGCTACACCTTC. The whole variable domain, remainder taken from reference TRBV3-1 and TRBJ1-2, is DTAVSQTPKYLVTQMGNDKSIKCEQNLGHDTMYWYKQDSKKFLKIMFSYNNKELIINETVPNRFSPKSPDKAHLNLHINSLELGDSAVYFCASSQGIRNQGYTFGSGTRLTVV.

CDR3 residues: CAWSVRTGELFF. CDR3 nucleotides: TGTGCCTGGAGTGTTAGAACCGGGGAGCTGTTTTTT. V is TRBV30 and J is TRBJ2-2, with D unclear. The CDR3 is made up of 12 amino acids. Looked up from germline, CDR1 is GTSNPN and CDR2 is SVGIG (reference sequence). With 0 bases removed from V and 5 bases from J, the gap between germline ends came to 4 bases.

Only a few counts were recorded for this clonotype. The CDR3 DNA follows: TGCGCCAGCAGCTTGGCCGCGCAGAGACGAGAAAAACTGTTTTTT. Protein: CASSLAAQRREKLFF. The chain has TRBV5-1 and TRBJ1-4; D is undetermined. The germline V gene has CDR1 SGHRS and CDR2 YFSETQ. CDR3 length: 15 amino acids. Trimming cost V 0 bases and J 8 bases, with 14 bases left between them.

This clonotype was observed once. The rearrangement joins TRBV13 to TRBJ2-5; possibly TRBD1 or TRBD2 for D (5 bases each). V was clipped by 5 bases and J by 11 bases, with 18 bases between them. Germline CDR1 and CDR2: PRHDT and FYEKMQ (reference sequence). The CDR3 is made up of 13 amino acids. CDR3 region: CASSVSVEGEQYF. DNA of the CDR3: TGTGCCAGCAGCGTATCGGTGGAAGGGGAGCAGTACTTC.

The CDR3 region is CASRGQAEKLFF. The CDR3 DNA reads as TGTGCCAGCAGAGGACAGGCCGAAAAACTGTTTTTT. The rearrangement uses TRBV28 and TRBJ1-4, with 7 nucleotides matching TRBD1. The ends lost 6 bases at V and 8 bases at J; junction bases unmatched: 3. In germline, CDR1 is MDHEN, CDR2 SYDVKM. The CDR3 has 12 amino acids. Drawing the rest from reference TRBV28 and TRBJ1-4, the complete variable domain is DVKVTQSSRYLVKRTGEKVFLECVQDMDHENMFWYRQDPGLGLRLIYFSYDVKMKEKGDIPEGYSVSREKKERFSLILESASTNQTSMYLCASRGQAEKLFFGSGTQLSVL.

This clonotype was seen a few times. The V gene is TRBV9, the J gene TRBJ1-1; D is undetermined. The CDR3 runs 15 residues. Germline V CDR1 and CDR2: SGDLS, YYNGEE. V was cut by 0 bases and J by 0 bases, with 9 bases left in between. The CDR3: CASSVGPTMNTEAFF. As DNA, the CDR3 is TGTGCCAGCAGCGTAGGGCCGACAATGAACACTGAAGCTTTCTTT. The complete variable domain, with remaining parts taken from reference TRBV9 and TRBJ1-1, reads DSGVTQTPKHLITATGQRVTLRCSPRSGDLSVYWYQQSLDQGLQFLIQYYNGEERAKGNILERFSAQQFPDLHSELNLSSLELGDSALYFCASSVGPTMNTEAFFGQGTRLTVV.

CDR3 DNA: TGTGCCAGCGAAACAGGGGGCCTCTCCTACGAGCAGTACTTC. Its translation: CASETGGLSYEQYF. The rearrangement joins TRBV7-9 to TRBJ2-7; TRBD1 matches at 9 bases. The CDR3 length is 14 residues. Germline V gene sequence: CDR1 SEHNR, CDR2 FQNEAQ (reference sequence). The V gene end was trimmed by 8 bases and the J gene end by 0 bases; junction bases not matched to a gene: 5. Full variable domain (remainder filled in from reference TRBV7-9 and TRBJ2-7): DTGVSQNPRHKITKRGQNVTFRCDPISEHNRLYWYRQTLGQGPEFLTYFQNEAQLEKSRLLSDRFSAERPKGSFSTLEIQRTEQGDSAMYLCASETGGLSYEQYFGPGTRLTVT.

The CDR3 loop is CASSLEGESYNEQFF. The CDR3 region has the DNA TGCGCCAGCAGCTTGGAGGGGGAGTCCTACAATGAGCAGTTCTTC. This chain links TRBV5-1 with TRBJ2-1, with D possibly TRBD1 on 6 matching bases. There are 15 residues in the CDR3. V lost 0 bases and J lost 1, with 8 bases in between. The V gene's germline CDR1 is SGHRS and CDR2 YFSETQ. The full variable domain, with the rest looked up from reference TRBV5-1 and TRBJ2-1, is KAGVTQTPRYLIKTRGQQVTLSCSPISGHRSVSWYQQTPGQGLQFLFEYFSETQRNKGNFPGRFSGRQFSNSRSEMNVSTLELGDSALYLCASSLEGESYNEQFFGPGTRLTVL.